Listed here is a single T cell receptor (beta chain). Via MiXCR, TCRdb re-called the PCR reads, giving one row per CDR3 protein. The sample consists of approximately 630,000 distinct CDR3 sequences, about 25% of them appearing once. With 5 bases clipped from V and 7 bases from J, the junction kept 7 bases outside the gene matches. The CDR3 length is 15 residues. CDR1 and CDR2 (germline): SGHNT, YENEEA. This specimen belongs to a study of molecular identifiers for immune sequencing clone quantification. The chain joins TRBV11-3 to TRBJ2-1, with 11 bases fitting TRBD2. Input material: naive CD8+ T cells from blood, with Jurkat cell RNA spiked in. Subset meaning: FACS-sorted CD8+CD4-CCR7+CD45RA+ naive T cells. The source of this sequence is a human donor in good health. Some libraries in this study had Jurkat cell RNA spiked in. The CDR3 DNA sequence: TGTGCCAGCAGCCTAAGACTAGCGGGAATGAATGAGCAGTTCTTC. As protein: CASSLRLAGMNEQFF.